A single sample gave rise to the 17 T cell receptor beta chains below, sequenced in a study of cytomegalovirus exposure and HLA in healthy donors. Vbeta (60) and Jbeta (13) primers were used in the PCR. Some clones are missing from TCRdb's copy, which holds only in-frame ones; the method was immunoSEQ multiplex PCR. The table lists approximately 79,000 clones, about three quarters of them singletons. What was sequenced was PBMCs. The origin of the receptors is a boy between 10 and 17 years old in good health and CMV-seronegative.

The chain has TRBV28 and TRBJ2-2; tentatively, D is TRBD2 (5 bases). The CDR3 covers 14 residues. V was pared by 6 bases and J by 8 bases, with 16 bases between. Germline V lookup: CDR1 MDHEN, CDR2 SYDVKM. The CDR3 DNA follows: TGTGCCAGCAGCGGGAATTGGTATTCGGGGGAGCTGTTTTTT. The encoded protein is CASSGNWYSGELFF.

The chain couples TRBV28 to TRBJ2-7, with TRBD2 matching 11 bases. The length of the CDR3 is 11 residues. The germline V gene has CDR1 MDHEN and CDR2 SYDVKM. V shed 8 bases and J 12 bases; nucleotides not matched to a gene: 6. The CDR3 reads CASGGTSGRYF. In DNA form, the CDR3 reads TGTGCCAGCGGGGGTACTAGCGGGAGGTACTTC.

This rearrangement joins TRBV28 to TRBJ1-2; 11 bases match TRBD1. The V and J ends lost 5 bases and 8 bases, in that order; junction bases with no gene match: 7. This CDR3 region has 14 residues. Germline loops: CDR1 MDHEN, CDR2 SYDVKM. The CDR3 region is CASSPGQGARGYTF. CDR3 nucleotide sequence: TGTGCCAGCAGTCCAGGACAGGGGGCAAGGGGCTACACCTTC.

As to this clone: At one end, the junction sequence differs from germline, possibly due to a read error. In nucleotides, the CDR3 is TGCGGGCAGGGGGGCTTTGATACTTTCTTT. As protein: CGQGGFDTFF. The rearrangement links TRBV5-6 to TRBJ1-1, with 7 positions matching TRBD1. The germline V gene encodes CDR1 SGHDT and CDR2 YYEEEE. The CDR3 loop spans 10 amino acids.

The rearrangement links TRBV27 to TRBJ2-1, with TRBD2 matching 10 bases. The CDR3 covers 19 residues. The V gene end was trimmed by 3 bases and the J gene end by 2 bases; junction bases not matched to a gene: 13. Looked up from germline, CDR1 is MNHEY and CDR2 is SMNVEV (reference sequence). Here the CDR3 reads CASSFSASGSMGAYNEQFF. CDR3 bases: TGTGCCAGCAGTTTTTCGGCTAGCGGGAGCATGGGTGCCTACAATGAGCAGTTCTTC.

The V gene is TRBV28, the J gene TRBJ1-1; D perhaps matches TRBD1 (6 bases). V lost 2 bases and J lost 10, with 26 bases in between. This CDR3 has 17 amino acids. CDR1 is MDHEN and CDR2 is SYDVKM in the germline V gene. The CDR3 reads CASSLGAGRGIASGAFF. As DNA, the CDR3 is TGTGCCAGCAGTTTAGGGGCTGGCAGGGGAATCGCGTCGGGAGCTTTCTTT.

The chain combines TRBV18 with TRBJ1-4, with unresolved D. The CDR3 runs 14 residues. The germline V gene encodes CDR1 KGHSH and CDR2 LQKENI. Deletions cut 2 bases from V and 4 bases from J, with 8 bases between. The CDR3 is CASSPTPSNEKLFF. The DNA of the CDR3 is TGTGCCAGCTCACCAACCCCGAGTAATGAAAAACTGTTTTTT.

The chain employs TRBV4-1 and TRBJ1-5, with a weak D call TRBD1 (5 bases). Per the germline V gene, CDR1 is MGHRA and CDR2 is YSYEKL. The CDR3 consists of 14 residues. The germline V and J ends were trimmed by 1 base and 5 bases, with 9 bases remaining between them. In nucleotides, the CDR3 is TGCGCCAGCAGCCAAGTGTGGGGGGATCAGCCCCAGCATTTT. Translation gives CASSQVWGDQPQHF.

The chain recombines TRBV7-9 with TRBJ2-1, with 10 bases lining up with TRBD2. The CDR3 totals 15 residues. V shed 3 bases, J shed 7 bases, and the junction held 6 bases outside the gene matches. CDR1 is SEHNR and CDR2 is FQNEAQ in the germline V gene (reference sequence). CDR3 sequence: CASSFSGRPLNEQFF. DNA of the CDR3: TGTGCCAGCAGCTTTAGCGGGAGGCCTCTTAATGAGCAGTTCTTC. Based on the CDR3 plus reference TRBV7-9 and TRBJ2-1, the full variable domain is DTGVSQNPRHKITKRGQNVTFRCDPISEHNRLYWYRQTLGQGPEFLTYFQNEAQLEKSRLLSDRFSAERPKGSFSTLEIQRTEQGDSAMYLCASSFSGRPLNEQFFGPGTRLTVL.

This chain links TRBV27 with TRBJ1-2, with D possibly TRBD1 on 5 matching bases. This CDR3 region has 15 residues. Per germline, CDR1 MNHEY and CDR2 SMNVEV (reference sequence). V was clipped by 8 bases and J by 4 bases, with 20 bases between them. Written as DNA, the CDR3 is TGTGCCAGCCTGCCGGGGGGAGCGCAATTCTATGGCTACACCTTC. It yields the protein CASLPGGAQFYGYTF.

The gene calls are TRBV7-6 and TRBJ2-1; D uncertain. CDR3 length equals 13 residues. The V gene's germline CDR1 is SGHVS and CDR2 FNYEAQ. V lost 6 bases and J lost 5, with 11 bases in between. In DNA, the CDR3 is TGTGCCAGCAGTTGGGCACCCAACAATGAGCAGTTCTTC. Its protein product is CASSWAPNNEQFF.

This clone was observed a handful of times. The V gene is TRBV19, the J gene TRBJ2-4; TRBD2 is a possible D gene (6 bases). Per the germline V gene, CDR1 is LNHDA and CDR2 is SQIVND (reference sequence). V was shortened by 3 bases and J by 4 bases, with 13 bases between the two germline ends. CDR3 length: 15 amino acids. CDR3 sequence: CASSIAGLRKNIQYF. The CDR3 DNA sequence: TGTGCCAGTAGTATCGCGGGACTTCGTAAAAACATTCAGTACTTC.

V usage is TRBV27 and J usage is TRBJ1-1; possibly TRBD1 for D (5 bases). V gave up 0 bases and J gave up 7 bases, with 12 bases separating them. The CDR3 totals 14 residues. Germline lookup yields CDR1 MNHEY and CDR2 SMNVEV (reference sequence). CDR3 DNA sequence: TGTGCCAGCAGTTTATCGGGGGGGGGATTTGAAGCTTTCTTT. This encodes CASSLSGGGFEAFF.

This clone appeared a single time. V is TRBV6-5 and J is TRBJ2-3, with D possibly being TRBD1 (5 bases). Trimming pared 5 bases from V and 2 bases from J, leaving 8 bases between. CDR1 is MNHEY and CDR2 is SVGAGI in the germline V gene. This CDR3 region has 13 residues. The CDR3 nucleotides read TGTGCCAGCAGTCAGACAGACACAGATACGCAGTATTTT. Translation: CASSQTDTDTQYF.

The J gene is TRBJ2-7, the V gene TRBV29-1, with TRBD1 matching 9 bases. Trimming removed 4 bases from V and 2 bases from J; junction bases left unmatched: 9. Germline values: CDR1 SQVTM, CDR2 ANQGSEA. This CDR3 region has 15 residues. The CDR3 reads CSVGTGTGNPYEQYF. CDR3 nucleotide sequence: TGCAGCGTTGGAACCGGGACAGGGAATCCCTACGAGCAGTACTTC.

The genes are TRBV28 and TRBJ1-4; weak D call: TRBD1 (5 bases). The V gene's germline CDR1 is MDHEN and CDR2 SYDVKM. The germline V and J ends were trimmed by 4 bases and 0 bases, with 21 bases remaining between them. The CDR3 sequence is 19 residues long. The CDR3 DNA reads as TGTGCCAGCAGTTCCATCCCCCGACAGTGGCTAGCAACTAATGAAAAACTGTTTTTT. Its protein product is CASSSIPRQWLATNEKLFF.

This clone was picked up a small number of times. V gene TRBV25-1 combines with J gene TRBJ1-2; TRBD1 agrees at 7 bases. Germline V gene lookup returns CDR1 MGHDK and CDR2 SYGVNS. Trimming cost V 5 bases and J 5 bases; bases outside gene matches: 5. The CDR3 extends over 13 amino acids. CDR3 nucleotides: TGTGCCAGCAGTCCGGGACAGAGATATGGCTACACCTTC. It encodes CASSPGQRYGYTF.